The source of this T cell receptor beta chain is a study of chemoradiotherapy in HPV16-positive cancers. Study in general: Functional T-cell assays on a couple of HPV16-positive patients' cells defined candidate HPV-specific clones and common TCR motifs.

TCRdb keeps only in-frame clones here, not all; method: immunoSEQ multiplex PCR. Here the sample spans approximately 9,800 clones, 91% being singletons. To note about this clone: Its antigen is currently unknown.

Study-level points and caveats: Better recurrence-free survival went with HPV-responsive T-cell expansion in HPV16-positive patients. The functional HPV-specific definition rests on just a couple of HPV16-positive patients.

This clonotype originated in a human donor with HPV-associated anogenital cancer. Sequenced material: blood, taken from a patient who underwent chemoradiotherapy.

The CDR3: CATSTMNTEAFF. The CDR3 coding sequence is TGTGCCACCAGCACAATGAACACTGAAGCTTTCTTT. The chain combines TRBV15 with TRBJ1-1; D uncertain. The V end lost 4 bases, the J end lost 0 bases, and 3 bases lay between the germline ends. There are 12 residues in the CDR3. Germline V gene sequence: CDR1 LNHNV, CDR2 YYDKDF (reference sequence).